This is a list of T cell receptor gamma chains from one sample in a study of Vδ1+ human thymocytes. TCRdb used CATT to re-call clones from the multiplex PCR reads. Of about 27,000 gamma-chain clones listed, around 20% are singletons. Input material: Vdelta1+ gamma-delta thymocytes from the thymus. The receptor source for this set is a boy less than two years old who had congenital heart surgery. CDR3s include the opening cysteine and the closing phenylalanine or tryptophan. Fields, in order: V gene, clone size, J gene, CDR3 DNA, CDR3 protein. Not every row has a clone size; where given, it reads once, few, many or a size class.

V: TRGV2
size: .
J: TRGJ1/TRGJ2
DNA: TGTGCCACCTGGGACGGGCTTTGTTATTATAAGAAACTCTTT
CDR3: CATWDGLCYYKKLF

V: TRGV4
size: .
J: TRGJ1/TRGJ2
DNA: TGTGCCACCTGGGCCTCTGGATATTATAAGAAACTCTTT
CDR3: CATWASGYYKKLF

V: TRGV9
size: .
J: TRGJP1
DNA: TGTGCCTTGTGGGTGGGCACTGGTTGGTTCAAGATATTT
CDR3: CALWVGTGWFKIF

V: TRGV9
size: .
J: TRGJ1/TRGJ2
DNA: TGTGCCTTGTGGGAGGTCCACCGGCCGAATTATTATAAGAAACTCTTT
CDR3: CALWEVHRPNYYKKLF

V: TRGV4
size: once
J: TRGJ1/TRGJ2
DNA: TGTGCCACCTGGGATGGGCCGCTTAATTATAAGAAACTCTTT
CDR3: CATWDGPLNYKKLF

V: TRGV3
size: .
J: TRGJ1/TRGJ2
DNA: TGTGCCACCTGGGACAGGCGAATAATAACCTATAAGAAACTCTTT
CDR3: CATWDRRIITYKKLF

V: TRGV9
size: few
J: TRGJ1/TRGJ2
DNA: TGTGCCTTGTGGGAGTCATATTATAAGAAACTCTTT
CDR3: CALWESYYKKLF

V: TRGV5
size: few
J: TRGJP1
DNA: TGTGCCACCTGGGACAGTGGGGATACCACTGGTTGGTTCAAGATATTT
CDR3: CATWDSGDTTGWFKIF

V: TRGV2
size: few
J: TRGJ1/TRGJ2
DNA: TGTGCCACCTGGGACGGTATTGATTATTATAAGAAACTCTTT
CDR3: CATWDGIDYYKKLF

V: TRGV3
size: few
J: TRGJ1/TRGJ2
DNA: TGTGCCACCTGGGACGGGCTTAACTGGTGGAAACTCTTT
CDR3: CATWDGLNWWKLF

V: TRGV2
size: .
J: TRGJP1
DNA: TGTGCCACCTGGGATGGACTTTCTAATACCACTGGTTGGTTCAAGATATTT
CDR3: CATWDGLSNTTGWFKIF

V: TRGV8
size: .
J: TRGJP2
DNA: TGTGCCACCTGGGATCGAAGTAGTAGTGATTGGATCAAGACGTTT
CDR3: CATWDRSSSDWIKTF

V: TRGV5
size: .
J: TRGJ1/TRGJ2
DNA: .
CDR3: CATWDSPIRNSLAVKDETGVKLF

V: TRGV9
size: .
J: TRGJ1/TRGJ2
DNA: TGTGCCTTGTGGGAGGCCGTCGTGGATTTGCAGAAACTCTTT
CDR3: CALWEAVVDLQKLF

V: TRGV3
size: .
J: TRGJ1/TRGJ2
DNA: TGTGCCACCTGGGACGGGCGGGAGTATAAGAAACTCTTT
CDR3: CATWDGREYKKLF

V: TRGV2
size: .
J: TRGJP2
DNA: TGTGCCACCTGGGACGGGTTTAGTGATTGGATCAAGACGTTT
CDR3: CATWDGFSDWIKTF

V: TRGV9
size: .
J: TRGJ1/TRGJ2
DNA: TGTGCCTTGTGGGAGGTGCAATGTGGGAAACTCTTT
CDR3: CALWEVQCGKLF

V: TRGV8
size: .
J: TRGJP1
DNA: TGTGCCACCTGGGATGGAAACTTCACTGGTTGGTTCAAGATATTT
CDR3: CATWDGNFTGWFKIF

V: TRGV9
size: .
J: TRGJ1/TRGJ2
DNA: TGTGCCTTGTGGGAGATCGGGCGTTATAAGAAACTCTTT
CDR3: CALWEIGRYKKLF

V: TRGV9
size: .
J: TRGJP
DNA: TGTGCCTTGTGGGAGGTGCGCAAGTTGGGCAAAAAAATCAAGGTATTT
CDR3: CALWEVRKLGKKIKVF

V: TRGV3
size: few
J: TRGJ1/TRGJ2
DNA: TGTGCCACCTGGGACAGACCTAATAAGAAACTCTTT
CDR3: CATWDRPNKKLF

V: TRGV9
size: .
J: TRGJ1/TRGJ2
DNA: TGTGCCTTGTGGGAGGTGCACGCGTCTTATAAGAAACTCTTT
CDR3: CALWEVHASYKKLF

V: TRGV3
size: .
J: TRGJ1/TRGJ2
DNA: TGTGCCACCTGGGATGCGATGGACGTAGGAGGTTATAAGAAACTCTTT
CDR3: CATWDAMDVGGYKKLF

V: TRGV3
size: .
J: TRGJP1
DNA: TGTGCCACCTGGGACAGGGATACCACTGGTTGGTTCAAGATATTT
CDR3: CATWDRDTTGWFKIF

V: TRGV3
size: few
J: TRGJ1/TRGJ2
DNA: TGTGCCACCTGGGACGGGAAAGGGGGGGGGTATAAGAAACTCTTT
CDR3: CATWDGKGGGYKKLF

V: TRGV3
size: .
J: TRGJP1
DNA: TGTGCCACCTGGGAGCATACCACTGGTTGGTTCAAGATATTT
CDR3: CATWEHTTGWFKIF

V: TRGV2
size: .
J: TRGJ1/TRGJ2
DNA: TGTGCCACCTGGGACGGGCCCCGAGAATATTATAAGAAACTCTTT
CDR3: CATWDGPREYYKKLF

V: TRGV4
size: once
J: TRGJ1/TRGJ2
DNA: TGTGCCACCTGGGATGGGCGATCTCATTATAAGAAACTCTTT
CDR3: CATWDGRSHYKKLF

V: TRGV5
size: few
J: TRGJ1/TRGJ2
DNA: TGTGCCACCTGGGACAGGGAAAATTATTATAAGAAACTCTTT
CDR3: CATWDRENYYKKLF

V: TRGV5
size: .
J: TRGJP1
DNA: TGTGCCACCTGGGACAAGCCCACCAAGACTCGTTGGTTCAAGATATTT
CDR3: CATWDKPTKTRWFKIF

V: TRGV9
size: .
J: TRGJ1/TRGJ2
DNA: TGTGCCTTGTGGGAGGTGCATAAGAAGAAACTCTTT
CDR3: CALWEVHKKKLF

V: TRGV3
size: .
J: TRGJP2
DNA: TGTGCCACCTGGGACGGGGTTTGTAGTGATTGGATCAAGACGTTT
CDR3: CATWDGVCSDWIKTF

V: TRGV5
size: .
J: TRGJ1/TRGJ2
DNA: TGTGCCACCTGGGACAGTAGCCATTATAAGAAACTCTTT
CDR3: CATWDSSHYKKLF

V: TRGV9
size: .
J: TRGJ1/TRGJ2
DNA: TGTGCCTTGTGGGAGGCCCCCACGCCCCAATATTATAAGAAACTCTTT
CDR3: CALWEAPTPQYYKKLF

V: TRGV2
size: few
J: TRGJ1/TRGJ2
DNA: TGTGCCACCTGGGACGGCGGGGATTATTATAAGAAACTCTTT
CDR3: CATWDGGDYYKKLF

V: TRGV2
size: few
J: TRGJP2
DNA: TGTGCCACCTGGGACGGGCGCGGTAGTGATTGGATCAAGACGTTT
CDR3: CATWDGRGSDWIKTF

V: TRGV9
size: few
J: TRGJ1/TRGJ2
DNA: TGTGCCTTGTGGGAGGTGCATTCCTATAAGAAACTCTTT
CDR3: CALWEVHSYKKLF

V: TRGV2
size: few
J: TRGJ1/TRGJ2
DNA: TGTGCCACCTGGACCGCTTATTATAAGAAACTCTTT
CDR3: CATWTAYYKKLF

V: TRGV4
size: .
J: TRGJP2
DNA: TGTGCCACCTGGGATGGGCCTTTTGTGTGGATCAAGACGTTT
CDR3: CATWDGPFVWIKTF

V: TRGV9
size: few
J: TRGJP
DNA: TGTGCCTTGTGGGAGGATCCCAGAGAGTTGGGCAAAAAAATCAAGGTATTT
CDR3: CALWEDPRELGKKIKVF

V: TRGV3
size: .
J: TRGJ1/TRGJ2
DNA: TGTGCCACCTGGGACAGGAGAGGGGTTTATTATAAGAAACTCTTT
CDR3: CATWDRRGVYYKKLF

V: TRGV3
size: .
J: TRGJ1/TRGJ2
DNA: TGTGCCACCTGGGACGGGGTGAAACTCTTT
CDR3: CATWDGVKLF

V: TRGV8
size: .
J: TRGJ1/TRGJ2
DNA: TGTGCCACCTGGGATAGTCTGGGGAAATCGCGTAAGAAACTCTTT
CDR3: CATWDSLGKSRKKLF

V: TRGV9
size: few
J: TRGJ1/TRGJ2
DNA: TGTGCCTTGTGGGACAATTATAAGAAACTCTTT
CDR3: CALWDNYKKLF

V: TRGV3
size: .
J: TRGJP2
DNA: TGTGCCACCTGGGACAGGGGGAGTGATTGGATCAAGACGTTT
CDR3: CATWDRGSDWIKTF

V: TRGV5
size: few
J: TRGJ1/TRGJ2
DNA: TGTGCCACCTGGGACAGGCTTAGGGGACTCTTT
CDR3: CATWDRLRGLF

V: TRGV5
size: .
J: TRGJ1/TRGJ2
DNA: TGTGCCACCTGGGACAGGCGAAGGTATTATAAGAAACTCTTT
CDR3: CATWDRRRYYKKLF

V: TRGV2
size: medium-sized
J: TRGJ1/TRGJ2
DNA: TGTGCCACCTGGGACGCGAATTATAAGAAACTCTTT
CDR3: CATWDANYKKLF

V: TRGV9
size: few
J: TRGJ1/TRGJ2
DNA: TGTGCCTTGTGGGAGGTATGCTATAAGAAACTCTTT
CDR3: CALWEVCYKKLF

V: TRGV9
size: few
J: TRGJ1/TRGJ2
DNA: TGTGCCTTGTGGGAGGTGCAAGATTATTATAAGAAACTCTTT
CDR3: CALWEVQDYYKKLF

V: TRGV2
size: .
J: TRGJ1/TRGJ2
DNA: TGTGCCACCTGGGTGTTTTATTATAAGAAACTCTTT
CDR3: CATWVFYYKKLF

V: TRGV9
size: few
J: TRGJ1/TRGJ2
DNA: TGTGCCTTGTGGGAGGTGAAGAAGAAACTCTTT
CDR3: CALWEVKKKLF

V: TRGV4
size: few
J: TRGJ1/TRGJ2
DNA: TGTGCCACCTGGGATGTCCGGTATAAGAAACTCTTT
CDR3: CATWDVRYKKLF

V: TRGV8
size: .
J: TRGJ1/TRGJ2
DNA: TGTGCCACCTGGGATCCCCCACTAGGGAAGAAACTCTTT
CDR3: CATWDPPLGKKLF

V: TRGV4
size: .
J: TRGJ1/TRGJ2
DNA: TGTGCCACCTGGGACTGTCGAGCCCTTTATTATAAGAAACTCTTT
CDR3: CATWDCRALYYKKLF

V: TRGV9
size: .
J: TRGJ1/TRGJ2
DNA: TGTGCCTTGTGGGTTAGGGATTATTATAAGAAACTCTTT
CDR3: CALWVRDYYKKLF

V: TRGV5
size: few
J: TRGJ1/TRGJ2
DNA: TGTGCCACCTGGGACAGGCCGACTCTGGGTTATTATAAGAAACTCTTT
CDR3: CATWDRPTLGYYKKLF